Detailed here is one T cell receptor (beta chain). Its antigen is still unknown. CDR1 and CDR2 (germline): LNHDA, SQIVND (reference sequence). The CDR3 extends over 15 amino acids. Germline trimming cut 4 bases from V and 3 bases from J; bases unmatched to any gene: 9. These data are taken from a study of a mutant IDH1 vaccine in newly diagnosed glioma. Repertoires were generated with immunoSEQ multiplex PCR, while TCRdb's copy carries only in-frame clones and drops some. The sample yields around 130,000 clones, around 77% seen once. Regarding time point: week 11, during vaccination. Each vaccine dose was 300 ug of mutant IDH1 20-mer peptide, with topical imiquimod.

The sequenced sample was PBMCs, obtained from a glioma patient whose treatment included an IDH1 peptide vaccine. The chain joins TRBV19 to TRBJ2-7, with TRBD2 identical over 7 bases. The clonotype comes from a middle-aged man with glioma. CDR3 coding DNA: TGTGCCAGTAGTAAAACTGGCGGGAGAGGCTACGAGCAGTACTTC. This translates into CASSKTGGRGYEQYF.